This T cell receptor beta chain was documented in a study of CD8 T cells in ankylosing spondylitis. Overall study findings and caveats: Clones linked to disease were reported to show significant enrichment in matched ankylosing spondylitis synovial fluid. Made up of several highly homologous variants, a TCR beta motif appeared characteristic of ankylosing spondylitis blood.

A note on this clonotype: Its antigen is unknown.

CDR1 MNHEY and CDR2 SVGAGI come from the germline V gene. This CDR3 has 14 amino acids. Trimming pared 2 bases from V and 9 bases from J, leaving 11 bases between. Quantitative 5'-RACE was performed with molecular barcodes, and it yielded the TCR beta libraries. TCRdb fed the 5' RACE reads into MiXCR, producing one record per CDR3 protein. The data hold 200,000 or so distinct CDR3 sequences, with 25% to 30% observed a single time. The source of this sequence is a male donor with ankylosing spondylitis or in good health (not recorded which). Specimen: blood, either unsorted or a sorted T cell fraction (not recorded which). V gene TRBV6-5 combines with J gene TRBJ1-6, with no clear D. CDR3 in amino acids: CASSYRRTSSPLHF. The CDR3 region has the DNA TGTGCCAGCAGTTACCGGAGGACCAGTTCACCCCTCCACTTT.